A single sample is the source of the 3 T cell receptor beta chains below, sequenced in a study of radiotherapy plus CTLA-4 blockade in lung cancer. Generated by immunoSEQ multiplex PCR, the TCRdb table keeps only in-frame clones and is missing some. The sample lists around 100,000 clones, approximately 74% occurring once. Material: peripheral blood, obtained from a patient treated with radiotherapy plus ipilimumab. The receptor source for this set is a human donor with non-small cell lung cancer who had a partial response to radiotherapy plus ipilimumab. Some clones in this sample may be carry-over from other donors' samples.

The chain carries TRBV5-1 and TRBJ2-7; D call uncertain. Trimming pared 4 bases from V and 2 bases from J, leaving 13 bases between. CDR3 size: 14 residues. Germline V CDR1 and CDR2: SGHRS, YFSETQ. CDR3 in DNA: TGCGCCAGCAGCCCGGGTGGCCCAGCCTACGAGCAGTACTTC. Amino acids: CASSPGGPAYEQYF.

The V call is TRBV11-3, the J call TRBJ2-1; D remains ambiguous. Trimming took 2 bases from V and 4 from J, leaving 6 bases between them. Germline-derived CDR1 and CDR2 are SGHNT and YENEEA. This CDR3 region has 13 residues. The CDR3 nucleotides are TGTGCCAGCAGCTTAAACAGATACAATGAGCAGTTCTTC. This translates into CASSLNRYNEQFF. The variable domain in full, with the rest retrieved from reference TRBV11-3 and TRBJ2-1, is EAGVVQSPRYKIIEKKQPVAFWCNPISGHNTLYWYLQNLGQGPELLIRYENEEAVDDSQLPKDRFSAERLKGVDSTLKIQPAELGDSAVYLCASSLNRYNEQFFGPGTRLTVL.

The J gene is TRBJ2-7, the V gene TRBV7-2, with 9 bases lining up with TRBD1. The CDR3 totals 15 residues. J was trimmed by 1 base and V by 4 bases; bases with no gene match: 5. Germline V lookup: CDR1 SGHTA, CDR2 FQGNSA. The CDR3 region is CASSSSGTGSYEQYF. As DNA, the CDR3 is TGTGCCAGCAGCTCCTCCGGGACAGGGTCCTACGAGCAGTACTTC.